Below are 7 T cell receptor beta chains sequenced from a single sample in a study of Tregs in tolerant kidney transplant recipients (dated by TCRdb to between 2017 and 2020). In the paper's terms, the time point label means: blood sample drawn before combined kidney and bone marrow transplant. To prepare the library, the immunoSEQ multiplex PCR assay was applied. Here the immuneACCESS table is served through TCRdb, limited to in-frame sequences with V and J called. Missing clones are a known gap in these copies; in checked studies unresolved V genes cover under half, and the rest lacks a known reason. In this sample the table shows about 64,000 clones, around 98% of which occur a single time. Jointly, the top ten make up 0.34% of the sample. This material consisted of Tregs from blood, taken before the transplant. These receptors came from a human donor who received a combined kidney and bone marrow transplant.

This clone was counted once. The chain links TRBV9 to TRBJ2-1; TRBD1 aligns across 8 bases. The CDR3 is 15 amino acids. Germline CDR1 reads SGDLS; CDR2 reads YYNGEE. V gave up 2 bases and J gave up 4 bases; unmatched junction bases: 5. The CDR3 reads CASSVDRAIYNEQFF. Here the CDR3 DNA reads TGTGCCAGCAGCGTGGACAGGGCCATTTACAATGAGCAGTTCTTC.

The chain is built from TRBV28 and TRBJ1-1; the match to TRBD1 covers 9 bases. Trimming cost V 6 bases and J 9 bases; bases outside gene matches: 17. CDR3 length: 16 amino acids. CDR1 is MDHEN and CDR2 is SYDVKM in the germline V gene. The CDR3 nucleotides read TGTGCCAGCAGCTTACGAGTCCCCGGACAGGGGTTTAAAGCTTTCTTT. Translated: CASSLRVPGQGFKAFF.

The chain carries TRBV5-5 and TRBJ2-1; 7 bases match TRBD2. CDR3 length: 14 residues. The V gene end was trimmed by 0 bases and the J gene end by 8 bases; junction bases not matched to a gene: 5. Germline V CDR1 and CDR2: SGHKS, YYEKEE (reference sequence). The CDR3 region has the DNA TGTGCCAGCAGCTTGGTAGGTCGGGGGGATGAGCAGTTCTTC. Encoded protein: CASSLVGRGDEQFF.

The chain combines TRBV7-3 with TRBJ2-1, with 8 positions matching TRBD2. This CDR3 comprises 16 residues. V gave up 2 bases and J gave up 7 bases; unmatched junction bases: 10. Germline CDR1 and CDR2: SGHTA and FQGTGA. CDR3 region: CASSLSTGGRKNEQFF. The CDR3 nucleotides read TGTGCCAGCAGCTTATCGACTGGCGGGAGGAAAAATGAGCAGTTCTTC.

V usage is TRBV4-1 and J usage is TRBJ1-5, with a weak D call TRBD1 (6 bases). The CDR3 runs to 14 residues. The V end was cut by 4 bases, the J end by 9 bases, with 16 bases between. The V gene's germline CDR1 is MGHRA and CDR2 YSYEKL. CDR3 nucleotides: TGCGCCAGCAGCCCTCCGGGACAATCGGGGCCCCAGCATTTT. It is translated as CASSPPGQSGPQHF.

DNA for the CDR3: TGTGCTAGTGGCAGGGGACAGGTGAGCTCCTACGAGCAGTACTTC. This codes for CASGRGQVSSYEQYF. The gene calls are TRBV12-5 and TRBJ2-7; 8 positions agree with TRBD1. This CDR3 has 15 residues. Germline CDR1 and CDR2: LGHNT and FRNRAP. With 6 bases clipped from V and 0 bases from J, the junction kept 7 bases outside the gene matches.

The chain couples TRBV5-4 to TRBJ1-1; D is possibly TRBD1 (5 bases). Germline loops: CDR1 SGHNT, CDR2 YYREEE (reference sequence). The CDR3 contains 12 residues. Trimming pared 0 bases from V and 9 bases from J, leaving 9 bases between. The CDR3 DNA follows: TGTGCCAGCAGCTTGGAGGTGGGGCAAGCTTTCTTT. This encodes CASSLEVGQAFF.